This TCR beta chain comes out of a study of molecular identifiers for immune sequencing clone quantification. Only a few counts were recorded for this clonotype. The CDR3 has 14 residues. Trimming cost V 5 bases and J 5 bases, with 16 bases left between them. CDR1 and CDR2 (germline): DFQATT, SNEGSKA (reference sequence). Methods described previously, with TCR primers listed, were used for bulk TCR libraries. TCRdb re-analysed the PCR reads in MiXCR, keeping a single row per CDR3 protein. The data contain tens of thousands of distinct CDR3 sequences, around 18% of them singletons. The sample taken for sequencing was naive CD8+ T cells from blood, with Jurkat cell RNA spiked in. As to subset: FACS-sorted CD8+CD4-CCR7+CD45RA+ naive T cells. The chain combines TRBV20-1 with TRBJ1-5, with D perhaps matching TRBD1 (6 bases). The sequence came from a human donor in good health. Some libraries in this study had Jurkat cell RNA spiked in. CDR3 coding DNA: TGCAGTGCTGTGCCAATGTCAGGGGATCAGCCCCAGCATTTT. Its translation is CSAVPMSGDQPQHF.